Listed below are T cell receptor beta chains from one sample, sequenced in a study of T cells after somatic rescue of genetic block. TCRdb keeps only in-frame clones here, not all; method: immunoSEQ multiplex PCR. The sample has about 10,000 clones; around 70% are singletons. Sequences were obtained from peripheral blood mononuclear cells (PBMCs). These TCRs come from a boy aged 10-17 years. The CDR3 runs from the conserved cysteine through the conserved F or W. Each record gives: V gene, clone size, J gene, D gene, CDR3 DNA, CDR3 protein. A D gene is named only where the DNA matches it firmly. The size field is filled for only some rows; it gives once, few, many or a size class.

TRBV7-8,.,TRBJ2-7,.,TGTGCCAGCAGCTCCAAAGCCTACGAGCAGTACTTC,CASSSKAYEQYF
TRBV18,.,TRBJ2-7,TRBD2,TGTGCCAGCTCACAGGCGGGGGGGGGCGAATCCTACGAGCAGTACTTC,CASSQAGGGESYEQYF
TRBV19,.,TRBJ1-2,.,TGTGCCAGTAGTACAGTCAGGGCCTATGGCTACACCTTC,CASSTVRAYGYTF
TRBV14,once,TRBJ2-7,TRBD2,TGTGCCAGCAGCCGAGGGACTAGCGGGAGCCACGAGCAGTACTTC,CASSRGTSGSHEQYF
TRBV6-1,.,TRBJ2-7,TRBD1,TGTGCCAGCAGCTACTACAGGGGGAACGAGCAGTACTTC,CASSYYRGNEQYF
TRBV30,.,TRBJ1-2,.,TGTGCCTGGCGATCAGCGTACAGCACTAACTATGGCTACACCTTC,CAWRSAYSTNYGYTF
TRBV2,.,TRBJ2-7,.,TGTGCCAGCAGTGGGGCGTTGGAGGGGCCTTCCTACGAGCAGTACTTC,CASSGALEGPSYEQYF
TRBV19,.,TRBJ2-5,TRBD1,TGTGCCAGTAGTCCGACAGGGGGCACGGAGACCCAGTACTTC,CASSPTGGTETQYF
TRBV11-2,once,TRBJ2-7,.,TGTGCCAGCAGCTCTAGAGGGGACTCCTCCTACGAGCAGTACTTC,CASSSRGDSSYEQYF
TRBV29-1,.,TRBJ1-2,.,TGCAGCGTTGAATCGGTTTATGGCTACACCTTC,CSVESVYGYTF
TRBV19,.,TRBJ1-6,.,TGTGCCAGTAGTATTGGAAGAGGGATAGAGTCACCCCTCCACTTT,CASSIGRGIESPLHF
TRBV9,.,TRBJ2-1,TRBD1,TGTGCCAGCAGCTCCGGACAGGGGGAAGAGTTCTTC,CASSSGQGEEFF
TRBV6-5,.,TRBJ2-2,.,TGTGCCAGCAGTTACTCGTACATCAGGAGCACCGGGGAGCTGTTTTTT,CASSYSYIRSTGELFF
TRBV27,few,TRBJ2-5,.,TGTGCCAGCAGTTTATCACAGGTAGAGACCCAGTACTTC,CASSLSQVETQYF
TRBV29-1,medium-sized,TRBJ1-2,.,TGCAGCGTTTTCGGGGCCGAGGGCTACACCTTC,CSVFGAEGYTF
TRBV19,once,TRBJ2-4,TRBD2,TGTGCCAGTAGTCTGACTAGCGGGAGTGAAAACATTCAGTACTTC,CASSLTSGSENIQYF
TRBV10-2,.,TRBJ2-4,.,TGCGCCAGCAGTGAATGGGGAGGGGGGGCTGGAAAAAACATTCAGTACTTC,CASSEWGGGAGKNIQYF
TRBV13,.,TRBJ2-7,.,TGTGCCAGCAGCGGCCCAGATATCCCCTACGAGCAGTACTTC,CASSGPDIPYEQYF
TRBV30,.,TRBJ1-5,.,TGTGCCTGGAGTGGGGGACCCAATCAGCCCCAGCATTTT,CAWSGGPNQPQHF
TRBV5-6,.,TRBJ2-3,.,TGTGCCAGCAGCAGCTTAGGAGCAGATACGCAGTATTTT,CASSSLGADTQYF
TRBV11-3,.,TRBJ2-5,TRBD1,TGTGCCAGCAGCCCGCAGGGGGAGATGGGTCTTGCAACCCAGTACTTC,CASSPQGEMGLATQYF
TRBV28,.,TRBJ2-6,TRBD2,TGTGCCAGCCACAGCGGGAGAGCCCTCTCTGGGGCCAACGTCCTGACTTTC,CASHSGRALSGANVLTF
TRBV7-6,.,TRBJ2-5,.,TGTGCCAGCAGCTTATCTCCGGGACAAGTGTACTTC,CASSLSPGQVYF
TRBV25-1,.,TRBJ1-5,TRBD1,TGTGCCAGCAGGGGTACAGGGGGCAATCAGCCCCAGCATTTT,CASRGTGGNQPQHF
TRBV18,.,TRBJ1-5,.,TGTGCCAGCTCACCACAAAGCCCAGGTAGCAATCAGCCCCAGCATTTT,CASSPQSPGSNQPQHF
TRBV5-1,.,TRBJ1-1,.,TGCGCCAGCAGCTTGGGGCCTTCGAACACTGAAGCTTTCTTT,CASSLGPSNTEAFF
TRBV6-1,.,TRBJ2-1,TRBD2,TGTGCCAGCAGGCCCCGGACTAGCTCGAGCAATGAGCAGTTCTTC,CASRPRTSSSNEQFF
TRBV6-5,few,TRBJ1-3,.,TGTGCCAGCAGTTACTCGTCAGGCTCTGGAAACACCATATATTTT,CASSYSSGSGNTIYF
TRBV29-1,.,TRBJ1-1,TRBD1,TGCAGCATTAGACAGGGGTCGAACACTGAAGCTTTCTTT,CSIRQGSNTEAFF
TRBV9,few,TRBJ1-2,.,TGTGCCAGCAGCGGCCCAACCGGCCATGGCTACACCTTC,CASSGPTGHGYTF
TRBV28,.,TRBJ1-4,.,TGTGCCAGCAGTTTATCGTCGGGGATCAGGGAAAAACTGTTTTTT,CASSLSSGIREKLFF
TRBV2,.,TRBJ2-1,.,TGTGCCAGCAGTCAAAATGAGCAGTTCTTC,CASSQNEQFF
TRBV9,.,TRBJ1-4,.,TGTGCCAGCAGCCCCCGGCTTGCAACTAATGAAAAACTGTTTTTT,CASSPRLATNEKLFF
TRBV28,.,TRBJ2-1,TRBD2,TGTGCCAGCAGTTTAGCGCTAGGACTAGCGGGAGGGAATGAGCAGTTCTTC,CASSLALGLAGGNEQFF
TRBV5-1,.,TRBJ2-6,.,TGCGCCAGCAGCTTGGCCTGGGAGCCTGGGGCCAACGTCCTGACTTTC,CASSLAWEPGANVLTF
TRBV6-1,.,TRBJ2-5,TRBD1,TGTGCCAGCAGTTCTACCGGGGACAGGCCAGGGACCCAGTACTTC,CASSSTGDRPGTQYF
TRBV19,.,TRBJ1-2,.,TGTGCCAGTAGTGGACAAAACTATGGCTACACCTTC,CASSGQNYGYTF
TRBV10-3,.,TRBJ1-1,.,TGTGCCATCGGGAGAGGGACACTGAACACTGAAGCTTTCTTT,CAIGRGTLNTEAFF
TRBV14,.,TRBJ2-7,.,TGTGCCAGCAGCCAAGTCGGACCTTACTACGAGCAGTACTTC,CASSQVGPYYEQYF
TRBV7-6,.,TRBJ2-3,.,TGTGCCAGCAGCTTAGTCGGAGATACGCAGTATTTT,CASSLVGDTQYF
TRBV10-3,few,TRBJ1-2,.,TGTGCCATCAGCTTAGGGGTCTATGGCTACACCTTC,CAISLGVYGYTF
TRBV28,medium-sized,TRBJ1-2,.,TGTGCCAGCAGTCGAGGAGTTAACTATGGCTACACCTTC,CASSRGVNYGYTF
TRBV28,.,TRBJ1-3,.,TGTGCCAGCAATGGGAGGACATTTCTCTCTGGAAACACCATATATTTT,CASNGRTFLSGNTIYF
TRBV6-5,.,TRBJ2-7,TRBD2,TGTGCCAGCACCCGACTAGCGGGAGCCCACGAGCAGTACTTC,CASTRLAGAHEQYF
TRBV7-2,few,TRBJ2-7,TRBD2,TGTGCCAGCAGCTCGAGCGGGGCCCACGAGCAGTACTTC,CASSSSGAHEQYF
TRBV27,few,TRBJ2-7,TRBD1,TGTGCCAGCAGTTTCCGACAGGGGGAGGCCTACGAGCAGTACTTC,CASSFRQGEAYEQYF